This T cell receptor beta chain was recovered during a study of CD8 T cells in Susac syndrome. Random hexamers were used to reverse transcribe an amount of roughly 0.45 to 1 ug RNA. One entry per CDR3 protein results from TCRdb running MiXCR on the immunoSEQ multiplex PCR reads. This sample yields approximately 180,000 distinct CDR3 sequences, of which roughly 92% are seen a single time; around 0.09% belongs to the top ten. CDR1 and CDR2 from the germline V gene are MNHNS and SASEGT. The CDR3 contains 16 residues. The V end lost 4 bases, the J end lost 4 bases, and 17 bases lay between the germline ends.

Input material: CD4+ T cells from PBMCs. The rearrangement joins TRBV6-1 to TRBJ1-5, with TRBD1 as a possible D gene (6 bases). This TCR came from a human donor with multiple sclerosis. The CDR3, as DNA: TGTGCCAGCAGTGCCGCGGCAGGGGAACCAAATCAGCCCCAGCATTTT. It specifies CASSAAAGEPNQPQHF.